The clone carrying this T cell receptor beta chain occurred a few times. The V gene's germline CDR1 is SEHNR and CDR2 FQNEAQ (reference sequence). The V and J ends lost 1 base and 7 bases respectively, with 4 bases between them. The CDR3 length is 11 residues. This record comes from a study of blood T cell repertoires in COVID-19. Repertoires were generated with immunoSEQ multiplex PCR, while TCRdb's copy carries only in-frame clones and drops some. The sample shows about 150,000 clones, approximately 85% of them seen only once. The chain uses TRBV7-9 and TRBJ1-1, with D hard to call. The sequenced sample was peripheral blood. The clonotype comes from a woman of 80 years or more with COVID-19, enrolled during active disease. The CDR3 DNA reads as TGTGCCAGCAGCTTAGGAGATGAAGCTTTCTTT. It is translated as CASSLGDEAFF.